This T cell receptor beta chain comes out of a study of Ad26.COV2.S vaccination and SARS-CoV-2 variants (dated by TCRdb to 2020 to 2022). In terms of the full investigation: Donors in the vaccine arm were drawn from COV1001, a phase I-IIa trial of Ad26.COV2.S in healthy adults that was multicentre, randomized, double-blind and placebo-controlled. Trial participants were randomized into five groups of five: low-dose or high-dose Ad26.COV2.S given once or twice, or placebo on both occasions. Dosing of Ad26.COV2.S was intramuscular, at either 5x10^10 or 1x10^11 viral particles, delivered as one shot or as two shots spaced 56 days apart. Throughout the experiments and outcome assessment, investigators stayed blinded to trial group allocation. The specificity and breadth of SARS-CoV-2-reactive T cell receptors after Ad26.COV2.S vaccination were assessed by TCRbeta repertoire sequencing. The TCR-sequenced set comprised around 32 samples: approximately 19 Ad26.COV2.S vaccine recipients, 5 placebo recipients and 8 SARS-CoV-2 convalescent individuals. Paper-wide results and their limitations: The study lacked the statistical power to compare responses across vaccine doses or regimens. The authors noted that the TCR breadth and depth analyses may have underestimated total T cell responses. Vaccine and placebo recipients had comparable non-spike TCR breadth, which fits with the vaccine containing only spike. Substantial breadth of spike-specific CD8+ and CD4+ T cell responses was reported after vaccination. Spike-specific TCR breadth was higher in Ad26.COV2.S recipients than in placebo recipients (P = 0.0014).

TCRbeta CDR3 regions were sequenced with the immunoSEQ Assay. After extraction, genomic DNA underwent amplification by bias-controlled multiplex PCR, followed by high-throughput sequencing. The study's own analysis went as follows. To quantify the absolute abundance of every unique TCRbeta CDR3 region, sequences were collapsed and filtered. T cell fraction was estimated by normalizing TCRbeta template counts to usable DNA, with usable DNA measured through amplification of reference genes found in all nucleated cells. Repertoire TCRs were annotated as SARS-CoV-2-specific by exact matching of V gene, CDR3 amino acid sequence and J gene to a known reactive TCR set. The reference SARS-CoV-2 TCR set was obtained from MIRA and was filtered for enrichment in COVID-19-positive ImmuneCODE repertoires, whereby public or cross-reactive TCRs were removed. Using the MIRA antigens, annotated TCRs were further analysed by specific ORF or by position within an ORF. Depth was the summed frequency of annotated unique rearrangements, while breadth was defined as annotated unique rearrangements over total unique productive rearrangements. Group comparisons of TCR breadth used two-sided Wilcoxon rank-sum tests. TCRdb limited this immuneACCESS table to in-frame rearrangements with V and J called. A share of clones is missing; checked studies link under half to unresolved V genes, and the rest is unexplained. V, J and clone size are taken as reported in that table, and D and trimming were inferred from the DNA itself. Present in this sample are fewer than 800,000 clones, 80% to 90% of which were seen just once. Of the sample, roughly 1.5% is held by the ten largest clones.

The intended sense of this specimen's treatment or condition label: over 15 received Ad26.COV2.S at low or high dose, single or two shots; roughly five received placebo; per-sample allocation not given. For vaccine and placebo recipients, repertoires were sequenced using samples collected on day 63 after the first injection. Between 29 July and 7 August 2020, Cohort 1b enrolled 20 to 30 adults aged 18-55 years at one site in Boston, USA. Ad26.COV2.S consisted of a replication-incompetent adenovirus type 26 vector by which a prefusion-stabilized SARS-CoV-2 spike protein from the original Wuhan strain was expressed. Per the germline V gene (reference sequence), SEHNR is the CDR1 and FQNEAQ is the CDR2. From cysteine to phenylalanine, the CDR3 is 12 amino acids long. Only the CDR3 DNA is retained, 36 bases long and in frame from the first base. V is reduced by 6 bases and J by 0 bases, leaving a spacing of 6 bases between them.

Regarding this clone: Its specific antigen is unknown. Base-call qualities are not available, and no considerably larger clone is one nucleotide away.

The chain is assembled from TRBV7-9 and TRBJ2-7; the D gene is unclear. This receptor was taken from a person between 18 and 65 years old who received the Ad26.COV2.S COVID-19 vaccine or a placebo. The material was peripheral blood, obtained in a trial of Ad26.COV2.S vaccine versus placebo. The DNA sequence reads TGTGCCAGCAGGGGCAGCTCCTACGAGCAGTACTTC. Its product reads: CASRGSSYEQYF.